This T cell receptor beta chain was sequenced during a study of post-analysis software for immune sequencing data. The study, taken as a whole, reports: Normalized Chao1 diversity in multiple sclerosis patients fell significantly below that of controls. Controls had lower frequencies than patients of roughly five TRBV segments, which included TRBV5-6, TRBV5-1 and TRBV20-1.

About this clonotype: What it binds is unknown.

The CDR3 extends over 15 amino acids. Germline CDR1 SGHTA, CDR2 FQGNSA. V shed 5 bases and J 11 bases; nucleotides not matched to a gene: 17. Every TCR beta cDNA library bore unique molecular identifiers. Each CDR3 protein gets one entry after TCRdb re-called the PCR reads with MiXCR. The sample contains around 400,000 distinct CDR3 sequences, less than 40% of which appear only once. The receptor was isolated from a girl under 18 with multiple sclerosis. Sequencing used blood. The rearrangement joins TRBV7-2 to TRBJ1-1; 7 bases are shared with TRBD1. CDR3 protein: CASSPGTAIVSSAFF. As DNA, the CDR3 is TGTGCCAGCAGCCCGGGGACAGCAATAGTTTCTAGCGCTTTCTTT.